The clone carrying this T cell receptor beta chain was detected a few times. The antigen is not known. The entry originates in a study of T cell responses to AZD1222 COVID-19 vaccine. General study findings and limits: Vaccine-associated CD4 TCRs ranged over spike, dominating at 160-218 and 743-854.

V lost 5 bases and J lost 0, with 8 bases in between. This CDR3 has 15 amino acids. Germline assignment: CDR1 MDHEN and CDR2 SYDVKM. The table came from immunoSEQ multiplex PCR; TCRdb's copy has only in-frame clones and leaves some out. Of about 110,000 clones listed, over 75% are singletons. Sample: peripheral blood, taken on day 0 of AZD1222 vaccination. The chain combines TRBV28 with TRBJ1-6; D unclear. This clonotype was sampled from an adult in good health. CDR3 in DNA: TGTGCCAGCAGTCCCCTCCGCTCCTATAATTCACCCCTCCACTTT. Its translation is CASSPLRSYNSPLHF. The whole variable domain, filled in from reference TRBV28 and TRBJ1-6, reads DVKVTQSSRYLVKRTGEKVFLECVQDMDHENMFWYRQDPGLGLRLIYFSYDVKMKEKGDIPEGYSVSREKKERFSLILESASTNQTSMYLCASSPLRSYNSPLHFGNGTRLTVT.